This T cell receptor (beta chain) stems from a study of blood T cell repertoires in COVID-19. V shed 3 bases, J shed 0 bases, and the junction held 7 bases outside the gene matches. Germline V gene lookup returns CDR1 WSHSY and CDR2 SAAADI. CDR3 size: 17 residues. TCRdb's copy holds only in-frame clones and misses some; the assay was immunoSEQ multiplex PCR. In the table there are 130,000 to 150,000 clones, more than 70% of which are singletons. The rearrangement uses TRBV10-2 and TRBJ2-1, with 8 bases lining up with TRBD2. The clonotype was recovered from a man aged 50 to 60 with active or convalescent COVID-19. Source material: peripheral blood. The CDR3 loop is CASSDGTRGSSYNEQFF. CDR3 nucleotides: TGCGCCAGCAGTGACGGGACTAGGGGGAGCTCCTACAATGAGCAGTTCTTC.